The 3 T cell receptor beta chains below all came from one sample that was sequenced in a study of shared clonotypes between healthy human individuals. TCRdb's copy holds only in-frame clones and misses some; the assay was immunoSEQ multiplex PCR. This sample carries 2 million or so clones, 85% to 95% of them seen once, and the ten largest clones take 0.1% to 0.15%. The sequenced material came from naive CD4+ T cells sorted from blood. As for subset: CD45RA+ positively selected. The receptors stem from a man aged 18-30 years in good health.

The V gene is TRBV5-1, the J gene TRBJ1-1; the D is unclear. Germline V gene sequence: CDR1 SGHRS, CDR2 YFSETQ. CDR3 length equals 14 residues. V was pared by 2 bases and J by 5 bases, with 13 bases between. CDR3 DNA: TGCGCCAGCAGCTTTTCTGCGGTCGAGACTGAAGCTTTCTTT. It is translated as CASSFSAVETEAFF. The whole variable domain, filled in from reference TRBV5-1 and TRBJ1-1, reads KAGVTQTPRYLIKTRGQQVTLSCSPISGHRSVSWYQQTPGQGLQFLFEYFSETQRNKGNFPGRFSGRQFSNSRSEMNVSTLELGDSALYLCASSFSAVETEAFFGQGTRLTVV.

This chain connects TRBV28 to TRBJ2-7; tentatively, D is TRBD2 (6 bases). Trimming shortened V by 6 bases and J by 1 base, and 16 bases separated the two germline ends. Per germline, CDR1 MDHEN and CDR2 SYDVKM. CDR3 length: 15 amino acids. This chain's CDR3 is CASRIGTADSYEQYF. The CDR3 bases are TGTGCCAGCAGGATCGGGACTGCGGATTCCTACGAGCAGTACTTC.

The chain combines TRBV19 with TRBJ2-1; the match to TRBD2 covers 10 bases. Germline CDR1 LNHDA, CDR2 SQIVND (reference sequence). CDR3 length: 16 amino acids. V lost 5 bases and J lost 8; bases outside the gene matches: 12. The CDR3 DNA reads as TGTGCCAGTAGTGGTAGACTAGCGGGCCCGTTGGATGAGCAGTTCTTC. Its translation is CASSGRLAGPLDEQFF.